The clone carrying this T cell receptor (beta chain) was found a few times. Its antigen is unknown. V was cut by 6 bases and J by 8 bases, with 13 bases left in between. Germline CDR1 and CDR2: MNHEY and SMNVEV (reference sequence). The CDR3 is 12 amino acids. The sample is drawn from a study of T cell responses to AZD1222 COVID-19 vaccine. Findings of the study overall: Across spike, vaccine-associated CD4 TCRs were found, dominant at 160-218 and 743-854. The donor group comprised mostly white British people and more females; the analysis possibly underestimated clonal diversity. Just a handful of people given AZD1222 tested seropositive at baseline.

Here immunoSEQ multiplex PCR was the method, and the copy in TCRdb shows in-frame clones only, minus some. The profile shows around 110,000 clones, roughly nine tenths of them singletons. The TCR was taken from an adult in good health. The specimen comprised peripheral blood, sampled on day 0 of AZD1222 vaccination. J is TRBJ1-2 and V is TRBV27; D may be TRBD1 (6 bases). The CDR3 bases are TGTGCCAGCAGCCAGGGGTTAGGGGGCTACACCTTC. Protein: CASSQGLGGYTF.